Below, 2 T cell receptor beta chains from the same sample are listed, as sequenced in a study of T-cell memory formation after mild COVID-19. TCRdb ran MiXCR on the 5' RACE reads and lists one entry per CDR3 protein. The sample holds roughly 400,000 distinct CDR3 sequences; 15% to 20% are singletons and the top ten take approximately 21%. Sequencing was performed on PBMCs or a T cell subset sorted from them (not recorded which). The receptors here all came from a man aged 18 to 29 who had mild COVID-19 (a few samples of this study predate the infection). Cell type and time point are not known.

The sample holds a few counts of this clonotype. The CDR3 coding sequence is TGTGCCAGCAGTTATGTACTGAACACTGAAGCTTTCTTT. Translated: CASSYVLNTEAFF. This chain uses TRBV6-2 or TRBV6-3 with TRBJ1-1; no definite D call. Per the germline V gene, CDR1 is MNHEY and CDR2 is SVGEGT. The CDR3 runs to 13 residues. Trimming left V 3 bases short and J 0 bases short, with 5 bases between.

This sequence joins TRBV12-3 or TRBV12-4 and TRBJ1-1; possible D gene TRBD1, 6 bases. V lost 5 bases to trimming and J lost 2 bases, with 12 bases between them. This CDR3 contains 14 residues. DNA for the CDR3: TGTGCCAGCAGTCTGGGACAAATCAACACTGAAGCTTTCTTT. It is translated as CASSLGQINTEAFF.